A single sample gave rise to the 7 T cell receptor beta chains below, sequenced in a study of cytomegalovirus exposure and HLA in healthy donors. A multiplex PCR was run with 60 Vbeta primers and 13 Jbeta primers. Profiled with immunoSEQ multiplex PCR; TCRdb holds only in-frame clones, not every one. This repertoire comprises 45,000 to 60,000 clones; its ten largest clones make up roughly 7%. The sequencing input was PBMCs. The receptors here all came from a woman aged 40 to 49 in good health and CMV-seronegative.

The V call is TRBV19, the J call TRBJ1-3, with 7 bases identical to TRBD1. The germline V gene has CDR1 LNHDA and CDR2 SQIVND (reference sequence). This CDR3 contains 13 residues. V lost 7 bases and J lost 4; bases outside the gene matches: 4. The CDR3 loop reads CASTGTAGNTIYF. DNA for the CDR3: TGTGCCAGTACCGGGACAGCAGGAAACACCATATATTTT.

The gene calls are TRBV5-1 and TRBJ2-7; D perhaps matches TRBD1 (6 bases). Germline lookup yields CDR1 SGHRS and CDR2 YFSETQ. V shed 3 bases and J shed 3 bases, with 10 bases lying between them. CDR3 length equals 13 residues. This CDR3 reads CASSSGQIYEQYF. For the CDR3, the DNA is TGCGCCAGCAGCTCAGGACAGATCTACGAGCAGTACTTC.

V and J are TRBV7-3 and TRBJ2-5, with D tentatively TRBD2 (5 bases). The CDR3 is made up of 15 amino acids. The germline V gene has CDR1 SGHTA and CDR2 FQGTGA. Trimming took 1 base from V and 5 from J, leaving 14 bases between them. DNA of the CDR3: TGTGCCAGCAGCTTAAGCAGCGGAGGCGGGGAGACCCAGTACTTC. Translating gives CASSLSSGGGETQYF. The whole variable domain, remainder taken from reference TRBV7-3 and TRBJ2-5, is GAGVSQTPSNKVTEKGKYVELRCDPISGHTALYWYRQSLGQGPEFLIYFQGTGAADDSGLPNDRFFAVRPEGSVSTLKIQRTERGDSAVYLCASSLSSGGGETQYFGPGTRLLVL.

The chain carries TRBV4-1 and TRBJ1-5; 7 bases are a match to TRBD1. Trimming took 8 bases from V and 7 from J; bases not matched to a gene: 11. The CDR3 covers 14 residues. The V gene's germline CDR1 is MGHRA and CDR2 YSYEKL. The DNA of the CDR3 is TGCGCCAGCGGTAGGAGGGGGCGCGAGCAGCCCCAGCATTTT. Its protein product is CASGRRGREQPQHF.

Here the CDR3 reads CASSADSYSYNSPLHF. Here the CDR3 DNA reads TGTGCCTCGTCAGCTGACAGCTACTCCTATAATTCACCCCTCCACTTT. J is TRBJ1-6 and V is TRBV30; D might be TRBD1 (5 bases). Germline CDR1 GTSNPN, CDR2 SVGIG (reference sequence). Trimming took 7 bases from V and 0 from J, leaving 16 bases between them. CDR3 size: 16 residues. Full variable domain (rest looked up from reference TRBV30 and TRBJ1-6): SQTIHQWPATLVQPVGSPLSLECTVEGTSNPNLYWYRQAAGRGLQLLFYSVGIGQISSEVPQNLSASRPQDRQFILSSKKLLLSDSGFYLCASSADSYSYNSPLHFGNGTRLTVT.

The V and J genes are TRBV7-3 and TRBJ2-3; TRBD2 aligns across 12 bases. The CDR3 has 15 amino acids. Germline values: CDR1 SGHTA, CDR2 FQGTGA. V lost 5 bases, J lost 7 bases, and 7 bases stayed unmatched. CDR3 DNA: TGTGCCAGCAGCCCGACTAGCGGGAGTCCAAATACGCAGTATTTT. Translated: CASSPTSGSPNTQYF.

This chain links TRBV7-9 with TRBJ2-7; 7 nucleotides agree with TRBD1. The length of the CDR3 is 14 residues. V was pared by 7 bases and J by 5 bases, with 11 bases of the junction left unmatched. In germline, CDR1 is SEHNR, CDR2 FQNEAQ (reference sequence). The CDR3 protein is CASNPLRQGDEQYF. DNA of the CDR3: TGTGCCAGCAACCCACTCCGACAGGGAGACGAGCAGTACTTC.